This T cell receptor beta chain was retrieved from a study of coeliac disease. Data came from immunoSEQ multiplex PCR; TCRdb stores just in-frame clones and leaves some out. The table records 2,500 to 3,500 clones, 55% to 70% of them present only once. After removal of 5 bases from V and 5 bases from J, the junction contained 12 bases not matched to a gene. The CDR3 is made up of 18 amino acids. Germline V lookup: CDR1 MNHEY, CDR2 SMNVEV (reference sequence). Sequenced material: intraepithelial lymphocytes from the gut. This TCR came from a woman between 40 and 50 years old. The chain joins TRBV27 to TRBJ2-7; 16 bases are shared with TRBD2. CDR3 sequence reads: CASSRTGTSGRAIHEQYF. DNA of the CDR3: TGTGCCAGCAGTCGTACCGGGACTAGCGGGAGGGCGATCCACGAGCAGTACTTC.